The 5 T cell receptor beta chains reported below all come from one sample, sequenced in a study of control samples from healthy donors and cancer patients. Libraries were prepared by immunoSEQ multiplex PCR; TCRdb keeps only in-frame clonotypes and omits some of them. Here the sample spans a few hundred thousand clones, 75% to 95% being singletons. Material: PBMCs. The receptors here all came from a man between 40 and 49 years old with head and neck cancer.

The CDR3, as DNA: TGTGCCAGCAGTTTCACAGGGGAAAAACTGTTTTTT. Amino acids: CASSFTGEKLFF. This chain uses TRBV28 with TRBJ1-4, with a possible D match to TRBD1 (6 bases). Germline loops: CDR1 MDHEN, CDR2 SYDVKM. The CDR3 extends over 12 amino acids. V was shortened by 3 bases and J by 8 bases, with 7 bases between the two germline ends. The full variable domain, in which reference TRBV28 and TRBJ1-4 provide the parts outside the CDR3, is DVKVTQSSRYLVKRTGEKVFLECVQDMDHENMFWYRQDPGLGLRLIYFSYDVKMKEKGDIPEGYSVSREKKERFSLILESASTNQTSMYLCASSFTGEKLFFGSGTQLSVL.

CDR3 in DNA: TGCAGCGTTGACGCAGGGCCGACTGAAGCTTTCTTT. Protein sequence: CSVDAGPTEAFF. V and J are TRBV29-1 and TRBJ1-1, with a possible D match to TRBD1 (5 bases). Germline V CDR1 and CDR2: SQVTM, ANQGSEA. The CDR3 loop spans 12 amino acids. The ends were cut back, 3 bases at V and 5 bases at J, with 10 bases in the middle. The full variable domain, with the rest looked up from reference TRBV29-1 and TRBJ1-1, is SAVISQKPSRDICQRGTSLTIQCQVDSQVTMMFWYRQQPGQSLTLIATANQGSEATYESGFVIDKFPISRPNLTFSTLTVSNMSPEDSSIYLCSVDAGPTEAFFGQGTRLTVV.

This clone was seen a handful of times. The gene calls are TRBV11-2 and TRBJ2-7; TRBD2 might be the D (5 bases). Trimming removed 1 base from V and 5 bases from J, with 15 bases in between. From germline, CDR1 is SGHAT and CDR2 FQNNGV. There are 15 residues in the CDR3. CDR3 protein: CASSLAGGGPNEQYF. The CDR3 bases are TGTGCCAGCAGCTTAGCCGGAGGCGGGCCGAACGAGCAGTACTTC.

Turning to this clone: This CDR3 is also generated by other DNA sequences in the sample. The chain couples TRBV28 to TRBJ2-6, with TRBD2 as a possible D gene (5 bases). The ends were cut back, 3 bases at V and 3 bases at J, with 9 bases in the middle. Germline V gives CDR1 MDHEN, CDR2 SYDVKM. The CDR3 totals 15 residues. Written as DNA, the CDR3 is TGTGCCAGCAGTTTTCGGGGAAGTGGGGCCAACGTCCTGACTTTC. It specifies CASSFRGSGANVLTF.

The chain's CDR3 is CAITTNPEKNTEAFF. CDR3 bases: TGTGCCATAACAACTAACCCAGAAAAGAACACTGAAGCTTTCTTT. The rearrangement uses TRBV19 and TRBJ1-1; no clear D gene. The CDR3 has 15 residues. CDR1 LNHDA and CDR2 SQIVND come from the germline V gene (reference sequence). Trimming took 10 bases from V and 1 from J, leaving 19 bases between them.